The 32 T cell receptor beta chains presented below share a single source sample, sequenced in a study of T-cell reconstitution after alpha-beta-depleted transplantation in children. Preparation of the TCRbeta library involved a method that used unique molecular identifiers. TCRdb itself ran the PCR reads through MiXCR, one entry per CDR3 protein. The sample contains 230,000 or so distinct CDR3 sequences, around 8.9% of which appear only once. Source: PBMCs from the stem cell graft donor, taken from the stem cell graft. All receptors derive from a human donor who donated a stem cell graft to a child with SCID.

A remark on this clonotype: A read error may explain this, as a much larger clone is one base away. The chain couples TRBV11-2 to TRBJ2-1; 9 bases fit TRBD1. This CDR3 is built from 12 residues. CDR1 is SGHAT and CDR2 is FQNNGV in the germline V gene. In DNA, the CDR3 is TGTGCCATCAGCCAGATGGACAGGGGACAGTTCTTC. This gives the protein CAISQMDRGQFF.

This clonotype was observed at least ten times. The genes are TRBV20-1 and TRBJ2-7, with D hard to call. V was pared by 5 bases and J by 3 bases, with 11 bases between. Germline V gene data show CDR1 as DFQATT and CDR2 as SNEGSKA (reference sequence). This CDR3 is 12 amino acids long. Here the CDR3 reads CSAGIGYYEQYF. CDR3 DNA sequence: TGCAGTGCTGGGATAGGGTACTACGAGCAGTACTTC.

The gene calls are TRBV29-1 and TRBJ2-7; 8 positions match TRBD1. V was clipped by 2 bases and J by 1 base; unmatched bases: 4. In germline, CDR1 is SQVTM, CDR2 ANQGSEA. The CDR3 extends over 14 amino acids. The CDR3 sequence is CSVEKTGGSYEQYF. DNA of the CDR3: TGCAGCGTTGAAAAAACAGGGGGTTCCTACGAGCAGTACTTC.

The table lists this clonotype with many counts. This sequence joins TRBV15 and TRBJ2-7; 8 positions match TRBD1. Germline V CDR1 and CDR2: LNHNV, YYDKDF (reference sequence). The CDR3 loop spans 16 amino acids. J lost 5 bases, V lost 5 bases, and 14 bases had no gene match. The CDR3 nucleotides read TGTGCCACCAGCCGAATTCCAGGGGGCGTAACGGACGAGCAGTACTTC. Its translation is CATSRIPGGVTDEQYF.

This clonotype was seen at least ten times. J is TRBJ2-1 and V is TRBV5-1; no reliable D call. Germline lookup yields CDR1 SGHRS and CDR2 YFSETQ. With 1 base removed from V and 8 bases from J, the gap between germline ends came to 10 bases. The CDR3 consists of 13 residues. CDR3 sequence (DNA): TGCGCCAGCAGCTTGTCGGGTTGGGATGAGCAGTTCTTC. Residues: CASSLSGWDEQFF.

This clonotype was counted at least ten times. The genes are TRBV5-1 and TRBJ1-2; D gene ambiguous. CDR3 length: 13 residues. Germline assignment: CDR1 SGHRS and CDR2 YFSETQ. Deletions cut 3 bases from V and 3 bases from J, with 9 bases between. CDR3: CASSSKVDYGYTF. Written as DNA, the CDR3 is TGCGCCAGCAGCTCGAAGGTGGACTATGGCTACACCTTC.

Ten or more counts support this clonotype. The chain has TRBV7-9 and TRBJ2-2; unclear D gene. The CDR3 sequence is 13 residues long. V lost 5 bases, J lost 8 bases, and 12 bases lay in between. Germline V gene data show CDR1 as SEHNR and CDR2 as FQNEAQ (reference sequence). The CDR3 DNA sequence: TGTGCCAGCAGCCCGACACCCAGGGGGGAGCTGTTTTTT. Translating it yields CASSPTPRGELFF.

As regards this clonotype: The junction differs from germline at one of its ends, possibly a read error. V usage is TRBV3-1 and J usage is TRBJ1-5; D remains ambiguous. From germline, CDR1 is LGHDT and CDR2 YNNKEL (reference sequence). CDR3 length: 12 amino acids. This CDR3 reads CASTQVGEPQHF. The CDR3 DNA follows: TGTGCCAGCACCCAAGTGGGAGAGCCCCAGCATTTT.

The V gene is TRBV28, the J gene TRBJ2-3, with a weak D call TRBD1 (6 bases). Looked up from germline, CDR1 is MDHEN and CDR2 is SYDVKM. This CDR3 region has 15 residues. The V gene lost 6 bases and the J gene lost 4 bases, with 17 bases spanning the gap. The CDR3 loop reads CASSPGQFSSDTQYF. DNA for the CDR3: TGTGCCAGCAGCCCCGGACAGTTCAGCTCAGATACGCAGTATTTT.

In this sample, this clonotype turned up many times. V gene TRBV27 combines with J gene TRBJ1-2, with D unclear. The CDR3 has 14 amino acids. V was clipped by 6 bases and J by 0 bases, with 11 bases between them. From germline, CDR1 is MNHEY and CDR2 SMNVEV (reference sequence). CDR3 sequence: CASSIGVANYGYTF. The CDR3 region has the DNA TGTGCCAGCAGCATCGGGGTAGCTAACTATGGCTACACCTTC.

This clonotype was found many times. V usage is TRBV6-6 and J usage is TRBJ2-3; D gene unclear. Germline V gene data show CDR1 as MNHNY and CDR2 as SVGAGI (reference sequence). The CDR3 runs to 13 residues. Trimming stripped 6 bases from V and 6 bases from J, with 13 bases between. CDR3 bases: TGTGCCAGCAGACAGTTAGTCTTCGATACGCAGTATTTT. This codes for CASRQLVFDTQYF.

This clonotype was seen many times. The chain employs TRBV15 and TRBJ2-1, with a weak D call TRBD2 (6 bases). The V end was cut by 0 bases, the J end by 0 bases, with 9 bases between. Germline assignment: CDR1 LNHNV and CDR2 YYDKDF (reference sequence). This CDR3 comprises 16 residues. The CDR3 here is CATSRDLTSSYNEQFF. The DNA of the CDR3 is TGTGCCACCAGCAGAGATCTGACTAGCTCCTACAATGAGCAGTTCTTC.

This clonotype occurred many times. The chain has TRBV7-8 and TRBJ2-1; 10 bases match TRBD1. This CDR3 is built from 17 residues. With V trimmed by 4 bases and J by 5 bases, 11 bases remained unmatched. In germline, CDR1 is SGHVS, CDR2 FQNEAQ. The CDR3 here is CASSSGLGQGPDNEQFF. The CDR3 coding sequence is TGTGCCAGCAGCTCGGGACTGGGACAGGGGCCCGACAATGAGCAGTTCTTC.

V is TRBV6-6 and J is TRBJ2-7; tentatively, D is TRBD2 (5 bases). The germline gives CDR1 MNHNY, CDR2 SVGAGI (reference sequence). V was trimmed by 2 bases and J by 2 bases, leaving 7 bases between them. The CDR3 runs 13 residues. In DNA, the CDR3 is TGTGCCAGCAGTTACGGGAGAGCCTACGAGCAGTACTTC. Translation gives CASSYGRAYEQYF.

Ten or more counts support this clonotype. J is TRBJ2-7 and V is TRBV6-2 or TRBV6-3; D remains unclear. This CDR3 has 14 residues. Per the germline V gene, CDR1 is MNHEY and CDR2 is SVGEGT. Trimming removed 4 bases from V and 6 bases from J, with 16 bases in between. CDR3 in DNA: TGTGCCAGCAGTTTCCAGACAAATCTGGCCGAGCAGTACTTC. This sequence encodes CASSFQTNLAEQYF.

This clonotype was seen many times. The J gene is TRBJ2-7, the V gene TRBV5-8; 10 nucleotides match TRBD1. The junction had 4 bases not matched to a gene; V was cut back by 5 bases and J by 5 bases. From germline, CDR1 is SGHTS and CDR2 YDEGEE. This CDR3 contains 13 residues. CDR3 DNA sequence: TGTGCCAGCAGTAGGGACAGGGGAGACGAGCAGTACTTC. It is translated as CASSRDRGDEQYF. Together with reference TRBV5-8 and TRBJ2-7, the CDR3 gives the full variable domain: EAGVTQSPTHLIKTRGQQATLRCSPISGHTSVYWYQQALGLGLQFLLWYDEGEERNRGNFPPRFSGRQFPNYSSELNVNALELEDSALYLCASSRDRGDEQYFGPGTRLTVT.

This clonotype was seen only a few times. The rearrangement uses TRBV29-1 and TRBJ2-3; a possible D gene is TRBD2 (5 bases). The CDR3 extends over 12 amino acids. V lost 7 bases and J 1 base, leaving 9 bases between the germline ends. Germline V gene lookup returns CDR1 SQVTM and CDR2 ANQGSEA. The CDR3 DNA reads TGCAGCGCCGTCGGGGGCACAGATACGCAGTATTTT. Protein product: CSAVGGTDTQYF.

This clonotype was seen at least ten times. This chain uses TRBV12-3 or TRBV12-4 with TRBJ2-5; D may be TRBD1 or TRBD2 (5 bases each). Trimming shortened V by 4 bases and J by 7 bases, and 10 bases separated the two germline ends. The CDR3 is made up of 12 amino acids. CDR3 DNA: TGTGCCAGCAGTTCGGGGCAGGGGACCCAGTACTTC. Its translation: CASSSGQGTQYF.

The table lists this clonotype with many counts. The rearrangement links TRBV4-1 to TRBJ2-1; perhaps TRBD2 as D (5 bases). The V end lost 3 bases, the J end lost 7 bases, and 10 bases lay between the germline ends. The CDR3 is 13 amino acids. The germline V gene encodes CDR1 MGHRA and CDR2 YSYEKL. CDR3 sequence reads: CASSQRRGNEQFF. The CDR3 nucleotides are TGCGCCAGCAGCCAGCGCAGAGGGAATGAGCAGTTCTTC.

Ten or more counts support this clonotype. The chain employs TRBV19 and TRBJ2-7, with D tentatively TRBD1 (5 bases). The germline CDR1 and CDR2 sequences are LNHDA and SQIVND (reference sequence). The V end was cut by 6 bases, the J end by 6 bases, with 12 bases between. The CDR3 spans 12 residues. CDR3 sequence reads: CASSRGDSEQYF. In DNA, the CDR3 is TGTGCCAGTAGCCGCGGCGACAGCGAGCAGTACTTC.

In its sample, this clonotype was seen many times. J is TRBJ2-3 and V is TRBV5-1; 15 nucleotides align to TRBD2. Germline CDR1 reads SGHRS; CDR2 reads YFSETQ. V trimming: 2 bases; J trimming: 6 bases; junction bases outside the gene matches: 7. The CDR3 covers 17 residues. CDR3 amino acids: CASSFGTSGGPEDTQYF. The CDR3 bases are TGCGCCAGCAGCTTCGGGACTAGCGGGGGGCCCGAGGATACGCAGTATTTT.

This clonotype was observed many times. The rearrangement links TRBV9 to TRBJ1-2; D not resolved. The CDR3 consists of 15 residues. The germline V gene has CDR1 SGDLS and CDR2 YYNGEE. V was trimmed by 0 bases and J by 2 bases, leaving 11 bases between them. The CDR3 spells CASSVDSRNNYGYTF. CDR3 coding DNA: TGTGCCAGCAGCGTAGACAGCCGGAACAACTATGGCTACACCTTC.

The CDR3 region has the DNA TGTGCCAGCAGCCGTCAGGGACTAGCGGGGGGGATTCAGTACTTC. Translation gives CASSRQGLAGGIQYF. This sequence joins TRBV7-2 and TRBJ2-4, with TRBD2 matching over 16 bases. The J segment lost 10 bases and the V segment lost 5 bases, leaving 5 bases of the junction unmatched. The CDR3 contains 15 residues. The germline CDR1 and CDR2 sequences are SGHTA and FQGNSA. Supplemented by reference TRBV7-2 and TRBJ2-4, the full variable domain reads GAGVSQSPSNKVTEKGKDVELRCDPISGHTALYWYRQSLGQGLEFLIYFQGNSAPDKSGLPSDRFSAERTGGSVSTLTIQRTQQEDSAVYLCASSRQGLAGGIQYFGAGTRLSVL.

This clonotype turned up a few times. The genes are TRBV7-9 and TRBJ1-1; D not certain. Germline lookup yields CDR1 SEHNR and CDR2 FQNEAQ (reference sequence). Trimming cost V 5 bases and J 0 bases, with 10 bases left between them. This CDR3 comprises 14 residues. CDR3 region: CASSTRAVNTEAFF. CDR3 in DNA: TGTGCCAGCAGCACCCGAGCCGTGAACACTGAAGCTTTCTTT. The whole variable domain, filled in from reference TRBV7-9 and TRBJ1-1, reads DTGVSQNPRHKITKRGQNVTFRCDPISEHNRLYWYRQTLGQGPEFLTYFQNEAQLEKSRLLSDRFSAERPKGSFSTLEIQRTEQGDSAMYLCASSTRAVNTEAFFGQGTRLTVV.

This clonotype was recorded many times. This rearrangement joins TRBV5-1 to TRBJ2-2, with D uncertain. The V gene lost 0 bases and the J gene lost 0 bases, with 9 bases spanning the gap. Germline CDR1 reads SGHRS; CDR2 reads YFSETQ. This CDR3 region has 16 residues. The CDR3, as DNA: TGCGCCAGCAGCTTGGAAGGTAACTCGAACACCGGGGAGCTGTTTTTT. Translating gives CASSLEGNSNTGELFF.

In this sample, this clonotype turned up many times. This chain joins TRBV20-1 and TRBJ1-2; D might be TRBD1 (5 bases). Per germline, CDR1 DFQATT and CDR2 SNEGSKA (reference sequence). The V end lost 1 base, the J end lost 13 bases, and 19 bases lay between the germline ends. This CDR3 has 13 amino acids. In nucleotides, the CDR3 is TGCAGTGCTAGAGTCCTCGGGACGGATTTTTGCACCTTC. Its protein is CSARVLGTDFCTF.

The sample holds many counts of this clonotype. This chain connects TRBV20-1 to TRBJ2-5; D not certain. In germline, CDR1 is DFQATT, CDR2 SNEGSKA (reference sequence). This CDR3 is built from 14 residues. V was trimmed by 3 bases and J by 1 base, leaving 12 bases between them. The CDR3 bases are TGCAGTGCTAGGGATGCGCGACTCCAAGAGACCCAGTACTTC. Translation: CSARDARLQETQYF.

This clonotype was found many times. The rearrangement links TRBV10-3 to TRBJ2-1; D not certain. This CDR3 region has 13 residues. Per the germline V gene, CDR1 is ENHRY and CDR2 is SYGVKD. Deletions cut 6 bases from V and 5 bases from J, with 11 bases between. This chain's CDR3 is CAIRDTRNNEQFF. CDR3 coding DNA: TGTGCCATCAGAGACACTCGAAACAATGAGCAGTTCTTC.

This clonotype was recorded at least ten times. The gene calls are TRBV2 and TRBJ2-5; D ambiguous. Germline CDR1 SNHLY, CDR2 FYNNEI. Trimming shortened V by 6 bases and J by 5 bases, and 10 bases separated the two germline ends. The CDR3 runs 12 residues. For the CDR3, the DNA is TGTGCCAGCAGGGGGTCGGCGGAGACCCAGTACTTC. Translation: CASRGSAETQYF.

This clonotype was seen at least ten times. V gene TRBV7-8 combines with J gene TRBJ1-2; D possibly corresponds to TRBD1 (6 bases). Germline lookup yields CDR1 SGHVS and CDR2 FQNEAQ. Trimming left V 3 bases short and J 3 bases short, with 14 bases between. This CDR3 has 15 amino acids. CDR3 sequence: CASSFRAGVDYGYTF. In nucleotides, the CDR3 is TGTGCCAGCAGCTTTAGGGCAGGGGTCGACTATGGCTACACCTTC.

This clonotype was seen many times. This rearrangement joins TRBV6-5 to TRBJ1-4; D uncertain. Germline CDR1 reads MNHEY; CDR2 reads SVGAGI. This CDR3 has 10 amino acids. V gave up 8 bases and J gave up 8 bases, with 6 bases separating them. The CDR3 reads CASGREKLFF. DNA of the CDR3: TGTGCCAGCGGGAGGGAAAAACTGTTTTTT.

This clonotype was observed at least ten times. This chain connects TRBV5-1 to TRBJ1-6; D is unresolved. V was cut by 2 bases and J by 7 bases, with 13 bases left in between. The CDR3 consists of 15 residues. CDR1 and CDR2 (germline): SGHRS, YFSETQ. The CDR3 DNA reads TGCGCCAGCAGCTTTGGAGAGGGTCGGAATTCACCCCTCCACTTT. Amino acid sequence: CASSFGEGRNSPLHF.